These 17 T cell receptor beta chains were sequenced from one sample in a study of T-cell reconstitution after alpha-beta-depleted transplantation in children. Unique molecular identifiers were used to barcode this TCRbeta library. Each CDR3 protein is one row after TCRdb ran MiXCR on the PCR reads. The data hold approximately 490,000 distinct CDR3 sequences, with 10% to 13% observed a single time. The sample here was PBMCs, taken before TCRalphabeta/CD19-depleted stem cell transplant. The source of these receptors is a child aged 2-9 years with inherited bone marrow failure, due to receive a stem cell transplant.

This clonotype was recorded many times. The chain links TRBV28 to TRBJ2-5; D may be TRBD2 (7 bases). Trimming shortened V by 7 bases and J by 10 bases, and 16 bases separated the two germline ends. CDR3 size: 12 residues. CDR1 and CDR2 from the germline V gene are MDHEN and SYDVKM. CDR3 residues: CASTRRGEGQYF. As DNA, the CDR3 is TGTGCCAGCACCCGGAGGGGGGAGGGCCAGTACTTC. Combining the CDR3 with reference TRBV28 and TRBJ2-5 gives the whole variable domain DVKVTQSSRYLVKRTGEKVFLECVQDMDHENMFWYRQDPGLGLRLIYFSYDVKMKEKGDIPEGYSVSREKKERFSLILESASTNQTSMYLCASTRRGEGQYFGPGTRLLVL.

This clonotype was recorded at least ten times. The chain carries TRBV12-3 or TRBV12-4 and TRBJ2-2; D is unclear. The CDR3 loop spans 14 amino acids. The V gene lost 9 bases and the J gene lost 0 bases, with 11 bases spanning the gap. DNA for the CDR3: TGTGCCAGTTGGGAATTTGCGAACACCGGGGAGCTGTTTTTT. This translates into CASWEFANTGELFF.

The V gene is TRBV20-1, the J gene TRBJ1-1; a possible D gene is TRBD1 (6 bases). This CDR3 region has 15 residues. The germline V and J ends were trimmed by 4 bases and 1 base, with 16 bases remaining between them. Germline CDR1 is DFQATT and CDR2 is SNEGSKA (reference sequence). The CDR3 region has the DNA TGCAGTGCTACCAAACAACAGGGTACGAACACTGAAGCTTTCTTT. Residues: CSATKQQGTNTEAFF.

This clonotype was recorded many times. The gene calls are TRBV15 and TRBJ2-3; TRBD1 might be the D (6 bases). Germline loops: CDR1 LNHNV, CDR2 YYDKDF (reference sequence). The CDR3 extends over 15 amino acids. Trimming removed 4 bases from V and 1 base from J, with 12 bases in between. CDR3 sequence: CATSNPRQGTDTQYF. The CDR3 DNA reads TGTGCCACCAGCAACCCCCGACAGGGCACAGATACGCAGTATTTT. Full variable domain (remainder filled in from reference TRBV15 and TRBJ2-3): DAMVIQNPRYQVTQFGKPVTLSCSQTLNHNVMYWYQQKSSQAPKLLFHYYDKDFNNEADTPDNFQSRRPNTSFCFLDIRSPGLGDTAMYLCATSNPRQGTDTQYFGPGTRLTVL.

A word on this clonotype: This could be a read error, since a much larger clone is one nucleotide away. V usage is TRBV7-2 and J usage is TRBJ2-5; TRBD2 aligns across 8 bases. With 3 bases clipped from V and 10 bases from J, the junction kept 4 bases outside the gene matches. The CDR3 extends over 12 amino acids. CDR1 is SGHTA, CDR2 FQGNSA, per germline. The DNA of the CDR3 is TGTGCCAGCAGCTTCGGTCTAGCGGGCCAGTACTTC. It codes for CASSFGLAGQYF.

This clonotype was seen a single time. This chain connects TRBV29-1 to TRBJ2-1; TRBD2 agrees at 8 bases. Germline CDR1 SQVTM, CDR2 ANQGSEA. The trim removed 5 bases at V and 4 bases at J, leaving 1 base unmatched. The CDR3 has 12 amino acids. The chain's CDR3 is CSVRGGYNEQFF. CDR3 bases: TGCAGCGTTCGGGGGGGTTACAATGAGCAGTTCTTC.

This clonotype was found many times. This chain connects TRBV11-2 to TRBJ2-7; a weak D match, TRBD2 (5 bases). CDR1 is SGHAT, CDR2 FQNNGV, per germline. This CDR3 is 15 amino acids long. The V gene lost 1 base and the J gene lost 2 bases, with 12 bases spanning the gap. The CDR3 region is CASSLGRGRAYEQYF. CDR3 DNA: TGTGCCAGCAGCTTAGGCCGAGGGAGAGCCTACGAGCAGTACTTC.

In its sample, this clonotype was seen many times. The rearrangement joins TRBV4-3 to TRBJ2-7; 10 bases are shared with TRBD2. CDR3 length: 14 amino acids. The J segment lost 3 bases and the V segment lost 4 bases, leaving 3 bases of the junction unmatched. Germline assignment: CDR1 LGHNA and CDR2 YSLEER. The CDR3 spells CASSPLAGDYEQYF. The DNA for the CDR3 is TGCGCCAGCAGCCCCCTAGCGGGAGACTACGAGCAGTACTTC.

This clonotype was detected only a few times. CDR3 sequence reads: CSVAHIVNPGTDTQYF. CDR3 sequence (DNA): TGCAGCGTTGCCCACATCGTTAACCCGGGGACAGATACGCAGTATTTT. V and J are TRBV29-1 and TRBJ2-3, with D tentatively TRBD2 (5 bases). CDR1 is SQVTM, CDR2 ANQGSEA, per germline. This CDR3 region has 16 residues. V lost 4 bases and J lost 3, with 20 bases in between.

The CDR3 spells CASSVHISGADTQYF. The CDR3 DNA reads TGTGCCAGCAGCGTACACATTAGCGGGGCGGATACGCAGTATTTT. The chain recombines TRBV9 with TRBJ2-3, with 8 bases fitting TRBD2. The CDR3 has 15 amino acids. The ends lost 1 base at V and 6 bases at J; junction bases unmatched: 7. Germline CDR1 and CDR2: SGDLS and YYNGEE.

This clonotype occurred many times. The V call is TRBV12-3 or TRBV12-4, the J call TRBJ1-1; no clear D. CDR3 size: 14 residues. V was trimmed by 2 bases and J by 1 base, leaving 8 bases between them. CDR3 amino acids: CASSLSAANTEAFF. As DNA, the CDR3 is TGTGCCAGCAGTTTATCGGCCGCGAACACTGAAGCTTTCTTT.

In its sample, this clonotype was seen many times. The chain joins TRBV29-1 to TRBJ2-3, with 7 bases aligning to TRBD1. V shed 5 bases, J shed 2 bases, and the junction held 7 bases outside the gene matches. Germline V gives CDR1 SQVTM, CDR2 ANQGSEA. The CDR3 is 14 amino acids. The CDR3 spells CSVLGGSLTDTQYF. The CDR3 DNA follows: TGCAGCGTTTTAGGGGGCTCACTCACAGATACGCAGTATTTT.

A note on this clonotype: One end of the junction does not line up with germline, which may come from a read error. The chain employs TRBV20-1 and TRBJ2-7; 8 bases are shared with TRBD2. This CDR3 is 15 amino acids long. CDR1 and CDR2 from the germline V gene are DFQATT and SNEGSKA (reference sequence). Here the CDR3 reads CCARWASGFPYEQYF. In nucleotides, the CDR3 is TGCTGTGCTAGATGGGCTAGCGGGTTTCCCTACGAGCAGTACTTC.

There are many counts of this clonotype. The V gene is TRBV6-2 or TRBV6-3, the J gene TRBJ2-3, with TRBD2 as a possible D gene (5 bases). Germline V gene data show CDR1 as MNHEY and CDR2 as SVGEGT. Trimming pared 8 bases from V and 6 bases from J, leaving 9 bases between. This CDR3 contains 11 residues. This CDR3 is CASGLGDTQYF. As DNA, the CDR3 is TGTGCCAGCGGACTGGGGGATACGCAGTATTTT.

At least ten counts were recorded for this clonotype. This rearrangement joins TRBV6-2 or TRBV6-3 to TRBJ2-1; 7 bases map to TRBD1. The CDR3 runs to 13 residues. Germline V gives CDR1 MNHEY, CDR2 SVGEGT. The junction had 9 bases not matched to a gene; V was cut back by 7 bases and J by 9 bases. The CDR3 protein is CASTGAGGTEQFF. The CDR3, as DNA: TGTGCCAGCACCGGTGCAGGGGGTACTGAGCAGTTCTTC.

The CDR3 loop reads CASSQKDRGGSYEQYF. Written as DNA, the CDR3 is TGCGCCAGCAGTCAGAAGGACAGGGGGGGGTCCTACGAGCAGTACTTC. The V gene is TRBV23-1, the J gene TRBJ2-7; the match to TRBD1 covers 10 bases. TRBV23-1 is filed as an ORF, its function uncertain. With 3 bases clipped from V and 1 base from J, the junction kept 6 bases outside the gene matches. The CDR3 extends over 16 amino acids.

This clonotype was counted at least ten times. A read error may produce the germline difference seen at one junction end. CDR3 region: CASSLVGGGTDTQYF. CDR3 nucleotides: TGCGCCAGCAGCTTGGTGGGGGGCGGCACAGATACGCAGTATTTT. The chain is built from TRBV7-2 and TRBJ2-3, with D perhaps being TRBD1 or TRBD2 (6 bases each). Germline assignment: CDR1 SGHTA and CDR2 FQGNSA. This CDR3 contains 15 residues. The full variable domain, its missing parts supplied by reference TRBV7-2 and TRBJ2-3, is GAGVSQSPSNKVTEKGKDVELRCDPISGHTALYWYRQSLGQGLEFLIYFQGNSAPDKSGLPSDRFSAERTGGSVSTLTIQRTQQEDSAVYLCASSLVGGGTDTQYFGPGTRLTVL.